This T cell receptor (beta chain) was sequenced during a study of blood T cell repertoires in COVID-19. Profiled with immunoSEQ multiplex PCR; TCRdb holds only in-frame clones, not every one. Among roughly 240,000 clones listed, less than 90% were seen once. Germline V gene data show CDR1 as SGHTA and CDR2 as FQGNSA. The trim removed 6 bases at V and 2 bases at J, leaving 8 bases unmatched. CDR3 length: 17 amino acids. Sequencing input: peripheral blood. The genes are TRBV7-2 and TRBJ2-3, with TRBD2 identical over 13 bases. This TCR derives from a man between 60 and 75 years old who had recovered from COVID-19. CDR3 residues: CASSRPGLAGATDTQYF. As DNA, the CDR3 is TGTGCCAGCAGTCGCCCCGGACTAGCGGGGGCCACAGATACGCAGTATTTT.